A single sample is the source of the 26 T cell receptor beta chains below, sequenced in a study of cytomegalovirus exposure and HLA in healthy donors. It was with 60 Vbeta and 13 Jbeta primers that the PCR ran. Assay used: immunoSEQ multiplex PCR; TCRdb lists only in-frame clones, some missing. The data hold 160,000 or so clones, with 70% to 85% observed a single time. The sequencing sample was made of PBMCs. All receptors come from a man aged 30 to 45 in good health and CMV-seropositive.

V is TRBV10-2 and J is TRBJ2-1; 8 positions match TRBD2. V lost 4 bases to trimming and J lost 4 bases; unmatched junction nucleotides: 6. The CDR3 runs to 15 residues. Looked up from germline, CDR1 is WSHSY and CDR2 is SAAADI. The CDR3 bases are TGCGCCAGCAGTGGGTTTGCGGGGGGATACAATGAGCAGTTCTTC. Its translation: CASSGFAGGYNEQFF.

V and J are TRBV7-3 and TRBJ2-7; a possible D gene is TRBD2 (6 bases). V dropped 4 bases and J dropped 7 bases, with 17 bases sitting between them. The CDR3 runs to 14 residues. In germline, CDR1 is SGHTA, CDR2 FQGTGA. CDR3 DNA sequence: TGTGCCAGCAGCTCCACCGGAGGGGAGGTGGAGCAGTACTTC. Amino acids: CASSSTGGEVEQYF.

This clone showed up just a few times. CDR3 in amino acids: CASSYSMGTGGYEQYF. The CDR3 DNA reads TGTGCCAGCAGTTACTCGATGGGGACAGGGGGCTACGAGCAGTACTTC. This chain joins TRBV6-5 and TRBJ2-7, with 11 bases matching TRBD1. The CDR3 is made up of 16 amino acids. After removal of 0 bases from V and 3 bases from J, the junction contained 4 bases not matched to a gene. The germline V gene has CDR1 MNHEY and CDR2 SVGAGI.

This clone was counted once. The chain has TRBV7-7 and TRBJ2-5; 10 nucleotides align to TRBD1. Germline CDR1 SSHAT, CDR2 FNYEAQ (reference sequence). This CDR3 is 14 amino acids long. The junction had 3 bases not matched to a gene; V was cut back by 5 bases and J by 3 bases. The CDR3: CASSRGQGEETQYF. In DNA form, the CDR3 reads TGTGCCAGCAGCCGCGGACAGGGGGAAGAGACCCAGTACTTC.

The chain links TRBV28 to TRBJ1-1; the match to TRBD1 covers 7 bases. With V trimmed by 6 bases and J by 3 bases, 1 base remained unmatched. Per the germline V gene, CDR1 is MDHEN and CDR2 is SYDVKM. This CDR3 is 12 amino acids long. This CDR3 reads CASRTGDTEAFF. CDR3 sequence (DNA): TGTGCCAGCAGAACAGGGGACACTGAAGCTTTCTTT.

Here the CDR3 reads CASSQPYRGRSNEKLFF. As DNA, the CDR3 is TGCGCCAGCAGCCAACCTTACAGGGGGCGTTCTAATGAAAAACTGTTTTTT. The V gene is TRBV4-1, the J gene TRBJ1-4; 9 nucleotides agree with TRBD1. Losses at the gene ends were 2 bases for V and 3 bases for J; bases not matched to a gene: 7. The CDR3 has 17 amino acids. Germline lookup yields CDR1 MGHRA and CDR2 YSYEKL.

In nucleotides, the CDR3 is TGTGCCAGCAGCTTGGGACTAGCAGCAGATACGCAGTATTTT. Its translation is CASSLGLAADTQYF. The chain uses TRBV5-4 and TRBJ2-3, with 7 bases that match TRBD2. V trimming: 0 bases; J trimming: 4 bases; junction bases outside the gene matches: 2. The V gene's germline CDR1 is SGHNT and CDR2 YYREEE (reference sequence). The CDR3 has 14 residues.

The chain combines TRBV5-6 with TRBJ2-2; D is ambiguous. Deletions cut 0 bases from V and 4 bases from J, with 4 bases between. Per germline, CDR1 SGHDT and CDR2 YYEEEE. The CDR3 spans 13 residues. The CDR3 DNA is TGTGCCAGCAGCTTGGCCCGCACCGGGGAGCTGTTTTTT. The encoded protein is CASSLARTGELFF.

V usage is TRBV10-1 and J usage is TRBJ1-1, with unresolved D. Germline assignment: CDR1 WNHNN and CDR2 SYGVQD (reference sequence). The germline V and J ends were trimmed by 6 bases and 1 base, with 9 bases remaining between them. The CDR3 is made up of 13 amino acids. CDR3 nucleotides: TGCGCCAGCAGAGGAGGCCAGAACACTGAAGCTTTCTTT. Its protein is CASRGGQNTEAFF.

The rearrangement joins TRBV10-1 to TRBJ1-1; 10 nucleotides match TRBD1. The germline gives CDR1 WNHNN, CDR2 SYGVQD (reference sequence). The CDR3 has 13 amino acids. V dropped 10 bases and J dropped 4; count of bases not matched to a gene: 6. CDR3 loop: CATPGQGSTEAFF. The CDR3 region has the DNA TGCGCCACGCCGGGACAGGGGAGCACTGAAGCTTTCTTT.

The rearrangement links TRBV27 to TRBJ2-1, with TRBD2 identical over 13 bases. This CDR3 contains 16 residues. The V gene end was trimmed by 5 bases and the J gene end by 5 bases; junction bases not matched to a gene: 6. Germline V lookup: CDR1 MNHEY, CDR2 SMNVEV (reference sequence). The CDR3 loop reads CASSARLAGGHNEQFF. The CDR3 DNA reads as TGTGCCAGCAGTGCCCGACTAGCGGGGGGCCACAATGAGCAGTTCTTC.

The chain recombines TRBV25-1 with TRBJ2-5, with D possibly TRBD1 on 5 matching bases. CDR3 length: 14 residues. Germline CDR1 and CDR2: MGHDK and SYGVNS. V was clipped by 3 bases and J by 5 bases, with 13 bases between them. For the CDR3, the DNA is TGTGCCAGCAGTGATCCCAGACAGAAGGAGACCCAGTACTTC. Translation: CASSDPRQKETQYF.

The genes are TRBV7-2 and TRBJ2-5; perhaps TRBD2 as D (5 bases). Trimming shortened V by 5 bases and J by 0 bases, and 13 bases separated the two germline ends. Looked up from germline, CDR1 is SGHTA and CDR2 is FQGNSA. This CDR3 has 15 amino acids. The CDR3 region has the DNA TGTGCCAGCAGCCCCGGACGGAGGTACCAAGAGACCCAGTACTTC. Its translation is CASSPGRRYQETQYF.

V gene TRBV6-5 combines with J gene TRBJ2-5; D remains ambiguous. The V and J ends lost 6 bases and 1 base respectively, with 12 bases between them. Per the germline V gene, CDR1 is MNHEY and CDR2 is SVGAGI. This CDR3 comprises 14 residues. The chain's CDR3 is CASSYGQVQETQYF. The CDR3 DNA reads as TGTGCCAGCAGCTACGGGCAGGTCCAAGAGACCCAGTACTTC.

J is TRBJ2-6 and V is TRBV30, with D unresolved. This CDR3 is 13 amino acids long. With 4 bases removed from V and 1 base from J, the gap between germline ends came to 5 bases. In germline, CDR1 is GTSNPN, CDR2 SVGIG (reference sequence). The CDR3, as DNA: TGTGCCTGGACGGGTTCTGGGGCCAACGTCCTGACTTTC. As protein: CAWTGSGANVLTF.

This clone showed up just once. The CDR3 reads CASSSQTHEQYF. The CDR3, as DNA: TGTGCCAGCAGCTCACAGACCCACGAGCAGTACTTC. The chain carries TRBV9 and TRBJ2-7; D is unclear. The CDR3 covers 12 residues. Trimming left V 4 bases short and J 5 bases short, with 10 bases between. In germline, CDR1 is SGDLS, CDR2 YYNGEE.

The CDR3 protein is CASSDSESGWTQYF. CDR3 DNA sequence: TGTGCCAGCAGCGACAGTGAATCAGGATGGACCCAGTACTTC. The V and J genes are TRBV6-5 and TRBJ2-5; D perhaps matches TRBD1 (5 bases). The germline CDR1 and CDR2 sequences are MNHEY and SVGAGI. The CDR3 is 14 amino acids. Between the trimmed V and J ends, which lost 6 bases and 7 bases, there was a span of 18 bases.

The chain joins TRBV7-2 to TRBJ2-2; a possible D gene is TRBD2 (6 bases). Germline assignment: CDR1 SGHTA and CDR2 FQGNSA. The ends were cut back, 4 bases at V and 6 bases at J, with 15 bases in the middle. The CDR3 has 15 residues. CDR3 loop: CASSSTRVRAGELFF. CDR3 DNA sequence: TGTGCCAGCAGCTCGACTAGAGTCAGGGCCGGGGAGCTGTTTTTT.

The rearrangement links TRBV13 to TRBJ2-5, with a possible D match to TRBD2 (5 bases). The CDR3 is made up of 12 amino acids. From germline, CDR1 is PRHDT and CDR2 FYEKMQ (reference sequence). V lost 3 bases, J lost 4 bases, and 6 bases lay in between. The CDR3 here is CASSFRGETQYF. As DNA, the CDR3 is TGTGCCAGCAGCTTCCGGGGAGAGACCCAGTACTTC.

The V call is TRBV19, the J call TRBJ2-2; 7 nucleotides agree with TRBD1. CDR1 and CDR2 from the germline V gene are LNHDA and SQIVND (reference sequence). The CDR3 length is 14 residues. V dropped 6 bases and J dropped 7; count of bases not matched to a gene: 8. CDR3 coding DNA: TGTGCCAGTAGAAAGACAGGGTTTGACGGGGAGCTGTTTTTT. Protein product: CASRKTGFDGELFF.

This chain uses TRBV2 with TRBJ2-5; D is unresolved. Trimming took 4 bases from V and 6 from J, leaving 9 bases between them. Germline-derived CDR1 and CDR2 are SNHLY and FYNNEI. The CDR3 is made up of 12 amino acids. CDR3 sequence: CASSGSEKTQYF. Here the CDR3 DNA reads TGTGCCAGCAGTGGGAGCGAGAAGACCCAGTACTTC. The entire variable domain, with the rest obtained from reference TRBV2 and TRBJ2-5, is as follows: EPEVTQTPSHQVTQMGQEVILRCVPISNHLYFYWYRQILGQKVEFLVSFYNNEISEKSEIFDDQFSVERPDGSNFTLKIRSTKLEDSAMYFCASSGSEKTQYFGPGTRLLVL.

V is TRBV27 and J is TRBJ2-5; a possible D gene is TRBD1 (5 bases). Trimming pared 4 bases from V and 0 bases from J, leaving 12 bases between. The CDR3 length is 15 residues. Germline V gene data show CDR1 as MNHEY and CDR2 as SMNVEV (reference sequence). This chain's CDR3 is CASSSIGADQETQYF. CDR3 nucleotide sequence: TGTGCCAGCAGTTCTATAGGGGCCGACCAAGAGACCCAGTACTTC.

V gene TRBV7-8 combines with J gene TRBJ2-3; 7 nucleotides line up with TRBD2. The CDR3 loop spans 15 amino acids. The trim removed 3 bases at V and 2 bases at J, leaving 5 bases unmatched. Looked up from germline, CDR1 is SGHVS and CDR2 is FQNEAQ. Here the CDR3 DNA reads TGTGCCAGCAGCTTTCTAGCGGAGAACACAGATACGCAGTATTTT. Amino acids: CASSFLAENTDTQYF.

V and J are TRBV7-8 and TRBJ2-3; 11 positions match TRBD2. The CDR3 is 16 residues long. Germline loops: CDR1 SGHVS, CDR2 FQNEAQ. Unmatched junction bases numbered 8, after V lost 5 bases and J lost 4 bases. The CDR3 reads CASSAFSGGAADTQYF. In DNA, the CDR3 is TGTGCCAGCAGCGCCTTTAGCGGGGGGGCGGCAGATACGCAGTATTTT.

The chain has TRBV27 and TRBJ2-1; 7 nucleotides line up with TRBD1. This CDR3 is 13 amino acids long. Unmatched junction bases numbered 4, after V lost 5 bases and J lost 6 bases. The germline V gene encodes CDR1 MNHEY and CDR2 SMNVEV (reference sequence). CDR3 bases: TGTGCCAGCAGTATTGACAGGGTCAATGAGCAGTTCTTC. Translated, it gives CASSIDRVNEQFF.

The genes are TRBV25-1 and TRBJ1-2; 7 bases map to TRBD1. The CDR3 consists of 14 residues. The V gene's germline CDR1 is MGHDK and CDR2 SYGVNS. Trimming removed 6 bases from V and 5 bases from J; junction bases left unmatched: 9. CDR3 sequence: CASRKTGQTYGYTF. In nucleotides, the CDR3 is TGTGCCAGCAGGAAAACGGGACAGACTTATGGCTACACCTTC.